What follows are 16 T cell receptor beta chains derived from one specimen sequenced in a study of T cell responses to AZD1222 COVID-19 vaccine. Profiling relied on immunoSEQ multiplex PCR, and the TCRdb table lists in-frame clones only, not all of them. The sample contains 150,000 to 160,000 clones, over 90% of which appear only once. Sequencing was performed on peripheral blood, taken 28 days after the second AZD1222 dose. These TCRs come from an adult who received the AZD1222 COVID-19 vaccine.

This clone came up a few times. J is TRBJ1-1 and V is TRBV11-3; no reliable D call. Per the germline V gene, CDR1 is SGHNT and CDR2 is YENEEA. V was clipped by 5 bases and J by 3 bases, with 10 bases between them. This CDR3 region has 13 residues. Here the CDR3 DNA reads TGTGCCAGCAGCGTTCAGGTAGACACTGAAGCTTTCTTT. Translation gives CASSVQVDTEAFF. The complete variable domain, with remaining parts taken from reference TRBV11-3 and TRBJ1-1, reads EAGVVQSPRYKIIEKKQPVAFWCNPISGHNTLYWYLQNLGQGPELLIRYENEEAVDDSQLPKDRFSAERLKGVDSTLKIQPAELGDSAVYLCASSVQVDTEAFFGQGTRLTVV.

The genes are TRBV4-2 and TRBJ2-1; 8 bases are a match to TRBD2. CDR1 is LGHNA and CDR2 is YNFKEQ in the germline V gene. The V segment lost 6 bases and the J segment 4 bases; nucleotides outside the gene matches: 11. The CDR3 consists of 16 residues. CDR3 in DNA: TGTGCCAGCAGACGCACTCTCCGGGAGGGGTACAATGAGCAGTTCTTC. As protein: CASRRTLREGYNEQFF.

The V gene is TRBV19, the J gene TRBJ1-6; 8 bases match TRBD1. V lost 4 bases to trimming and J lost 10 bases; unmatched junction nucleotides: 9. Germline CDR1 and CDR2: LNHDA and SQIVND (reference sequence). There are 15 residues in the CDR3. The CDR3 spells CASSKVGQGGSPLHF. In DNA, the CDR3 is TGTGCCAGTAGTAAAGTCGGACAGGGAGGATCACCCCTCCACTTT.

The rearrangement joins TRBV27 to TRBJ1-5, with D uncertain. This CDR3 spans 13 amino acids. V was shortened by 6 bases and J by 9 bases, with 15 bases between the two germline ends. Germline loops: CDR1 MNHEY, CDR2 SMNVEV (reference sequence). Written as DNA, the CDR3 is TGTGCCAGCAGACCTACGTGGGCCTCGCCCCAGCATTTT. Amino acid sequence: CASRPTWASPQHF.

The CDR3 bases are TGTGCCAGTAGTATGGCTGAGGCTAATGAAAAACTGTTTTTT. Protein product: CASSMAEANEKLFF. This chain uses TRBV19 with TRBJ1-4; D is ambiguous. V gave up 3 bases and J gave up 3 bases, with 8 bases separating them. The CDR3 has 14 amino acids. Germline V lookup: CDR1 LNHDA, CDR2 SQIVND (reference sequence).

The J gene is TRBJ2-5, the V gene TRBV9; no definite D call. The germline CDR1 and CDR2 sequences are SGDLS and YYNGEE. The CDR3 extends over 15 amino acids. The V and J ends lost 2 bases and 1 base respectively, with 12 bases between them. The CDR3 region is CASSVAGTAQETQYF. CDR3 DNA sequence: TGTGCCAGCAGCGTGGCAGGAACGGCCCAAGAGACCCAGTACTTC.

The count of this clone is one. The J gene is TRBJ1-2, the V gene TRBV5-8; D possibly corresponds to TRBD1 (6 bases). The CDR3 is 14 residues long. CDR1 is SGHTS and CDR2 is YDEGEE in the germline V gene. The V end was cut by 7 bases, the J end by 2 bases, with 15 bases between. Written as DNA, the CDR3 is TGTGCCAGCGGATGGACAGTCATCAACTATGGCTACACCTTC. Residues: CASGWTVINYGYTF.

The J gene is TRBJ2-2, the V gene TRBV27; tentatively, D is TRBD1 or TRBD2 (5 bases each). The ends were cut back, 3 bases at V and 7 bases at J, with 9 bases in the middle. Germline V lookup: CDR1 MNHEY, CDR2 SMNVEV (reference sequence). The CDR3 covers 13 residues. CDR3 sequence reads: CASSFGGIGELFF. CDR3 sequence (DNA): TGTGCCAGCAGTTTTGGGGGAATCGGGGAGCTGTTTTTT.

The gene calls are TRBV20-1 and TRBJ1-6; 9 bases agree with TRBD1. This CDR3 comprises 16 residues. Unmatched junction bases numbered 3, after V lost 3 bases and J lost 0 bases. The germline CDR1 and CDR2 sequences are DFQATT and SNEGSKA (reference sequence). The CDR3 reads CSASGTGSSYNSPLHF. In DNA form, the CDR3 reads TGCAGTGCTAGTGGGACAGGGAGCTCCTATAATTCACCCCTCCACTTT.

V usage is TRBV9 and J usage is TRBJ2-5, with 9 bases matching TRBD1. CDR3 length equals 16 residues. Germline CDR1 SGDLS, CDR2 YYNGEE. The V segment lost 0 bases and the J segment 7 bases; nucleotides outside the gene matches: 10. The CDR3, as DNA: TGTGCCAGCAGCGTAGGCGGGACAGGGTCGGTGGGGACCCAGTACTTC. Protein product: CASSVGGTGSVGTQYF.

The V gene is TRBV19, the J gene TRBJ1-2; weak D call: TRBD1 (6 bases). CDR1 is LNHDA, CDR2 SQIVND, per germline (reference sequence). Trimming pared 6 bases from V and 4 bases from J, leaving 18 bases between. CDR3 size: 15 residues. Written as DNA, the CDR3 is TGTGCCAGTAGAAGTCGGCGGGGGCCACCCTATGGCTACACCTTC. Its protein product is CASRSRRGPPYGYTF.

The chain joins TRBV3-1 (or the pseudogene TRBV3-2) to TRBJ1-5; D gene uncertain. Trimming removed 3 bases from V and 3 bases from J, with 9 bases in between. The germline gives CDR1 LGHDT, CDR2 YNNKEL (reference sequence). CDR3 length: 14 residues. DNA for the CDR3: TGTGCCAGCAGCCACGGACTGAACAATCAGCCCCAGCATTTT. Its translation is CASSHGLNNQPQHF.

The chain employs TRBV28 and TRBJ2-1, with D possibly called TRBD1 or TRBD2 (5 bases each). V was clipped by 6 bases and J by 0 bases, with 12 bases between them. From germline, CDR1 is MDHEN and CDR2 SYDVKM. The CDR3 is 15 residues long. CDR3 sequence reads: CASSYSGSSYNEQFF. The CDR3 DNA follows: TGTGCCAGCAGCTACTCAGGGAGCTCCTACAATGAGCAGTTCTTC. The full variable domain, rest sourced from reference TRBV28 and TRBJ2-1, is DVKVTQSSRYLVKRTGEKVFLECVQDMDHENMFWYRQDPGLGLRLIYFSYDVKMKEKGDIPEGYSVSREKKERFSLILESASTNQTSMYLCASSYSGSSYNEQFFGPGTRLTVL.

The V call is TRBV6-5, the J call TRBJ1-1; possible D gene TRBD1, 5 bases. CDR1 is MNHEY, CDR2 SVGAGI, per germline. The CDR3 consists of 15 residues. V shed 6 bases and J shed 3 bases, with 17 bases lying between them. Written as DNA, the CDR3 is TGTGCCAGCAGCGCTCGCCCCAGGGAGCACACTGAAGCTTTCTTT. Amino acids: CASSARPREHTEAFF.

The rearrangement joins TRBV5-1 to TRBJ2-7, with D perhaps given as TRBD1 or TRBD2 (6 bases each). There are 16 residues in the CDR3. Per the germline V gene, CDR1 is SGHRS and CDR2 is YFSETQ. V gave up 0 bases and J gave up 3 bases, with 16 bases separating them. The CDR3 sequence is CASSLEPGALGYEQYF. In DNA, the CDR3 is TGCGCCAGCAGCTTGGAACCGGGGGCGCTGGGCTACGAGCAGTACTTC.

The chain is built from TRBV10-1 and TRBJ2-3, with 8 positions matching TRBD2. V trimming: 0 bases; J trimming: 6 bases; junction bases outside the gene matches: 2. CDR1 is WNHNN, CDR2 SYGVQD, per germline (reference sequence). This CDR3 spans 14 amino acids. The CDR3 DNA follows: TGCGCCAGCAGTGAGTCCAAGCGGGAGGATACGCAGTATTTT. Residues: CASSESKREDTQYF.